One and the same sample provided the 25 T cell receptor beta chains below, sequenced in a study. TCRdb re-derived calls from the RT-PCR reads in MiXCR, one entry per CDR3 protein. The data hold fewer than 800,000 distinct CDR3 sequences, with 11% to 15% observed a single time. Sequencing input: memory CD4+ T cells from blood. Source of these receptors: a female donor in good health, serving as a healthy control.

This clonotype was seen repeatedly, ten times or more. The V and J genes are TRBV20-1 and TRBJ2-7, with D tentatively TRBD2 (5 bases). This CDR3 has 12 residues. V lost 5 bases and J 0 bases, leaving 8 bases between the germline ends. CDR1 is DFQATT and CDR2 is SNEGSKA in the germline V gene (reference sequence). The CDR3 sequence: CSAPDFSYEQYF. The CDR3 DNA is TGCAGTGCTCCGGACTTCTCCTACGAGCAGTACTTC.

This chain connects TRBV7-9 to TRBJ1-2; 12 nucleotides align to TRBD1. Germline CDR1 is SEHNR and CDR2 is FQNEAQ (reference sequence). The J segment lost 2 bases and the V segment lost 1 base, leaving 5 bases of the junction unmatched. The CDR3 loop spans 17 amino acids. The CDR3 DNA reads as TGTGCCAGCAGCTTAGGAGGGACAGGGGGCTCGAACTATGGCTACACCTTC. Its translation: CASSLGGTGGSNYGYTF. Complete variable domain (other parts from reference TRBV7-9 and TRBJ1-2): DTGVSQNPRHKITKRGQNVTFRCDPISEHNRLYWYRQTLGQGPEFLTYFQNEAQLEKSRLLSDRFSAERPKGSFSTLEIQRTEQGDSAMYLCASSLGGTGGSNYGYTFGSGTRLTVV.

The CDR3 sequence: CASSPYNGDQETQYF. As DNA, the CDR3 is TGTGCCAGCTCACCCTATAACGGAGACCAAGAGACCCAGTACTTC. The chain has TRBV18 and TRBJ2-5; D remains unclear. The V end was cut by 3 bases, the J end by 0 bases, with 11 bases between. Looked up from germline, CDR1 is KGHSH and CDR2 is LQKENI. This CDR3 spans 15 amino acids.

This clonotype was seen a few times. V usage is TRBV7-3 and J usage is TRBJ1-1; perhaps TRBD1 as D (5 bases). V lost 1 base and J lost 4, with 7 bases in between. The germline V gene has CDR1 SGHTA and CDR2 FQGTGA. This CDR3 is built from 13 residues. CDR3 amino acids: CASSLIGATEAFF. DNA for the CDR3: TGTGCCAGCAGCTTAATAGGGGCCACTGAAGCTTTCTTT.

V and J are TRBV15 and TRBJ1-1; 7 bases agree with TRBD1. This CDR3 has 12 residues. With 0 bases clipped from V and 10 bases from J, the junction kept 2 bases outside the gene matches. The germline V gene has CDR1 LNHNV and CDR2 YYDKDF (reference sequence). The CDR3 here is CATSREAGGAFF. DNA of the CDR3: TGTGCCACCAGCAGAGAAGCAGGGGGAGCTTTCTTT.

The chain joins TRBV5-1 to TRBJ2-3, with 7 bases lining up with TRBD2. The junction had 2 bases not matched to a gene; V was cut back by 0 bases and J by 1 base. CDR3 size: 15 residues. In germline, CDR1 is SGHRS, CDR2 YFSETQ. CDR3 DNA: TGCGCCAGCAGCTTGGATACTAGCGGCACAGATACGCAGTATTTT. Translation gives CASSLDTSGTDTQYF.

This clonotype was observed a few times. In DNA form, the CDR3 reads TGCGCCAGCAGCTCGAACTCCCACCCAGACTTAGATCAGCCGGGTAAGACTGAAGCTTTCTTT. Translating gives CASSSNSHPDLDQPGKTEAFF. This rearrangement joins TRBV5-1 to TRBJ1-1; no firm D call. V lost 3 bases to trimming and J lost 5 bases, with 35 bases between them. This CDR3 has 21 residues. CDR1 and CDR2 from the germline V gene are SGHRS and YFSETQ.

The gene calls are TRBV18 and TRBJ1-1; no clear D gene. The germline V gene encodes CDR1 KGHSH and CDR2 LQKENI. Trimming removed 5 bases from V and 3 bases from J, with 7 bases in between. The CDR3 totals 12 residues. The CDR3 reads CASSGDYTEAFF. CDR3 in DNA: TGTGCCAGCTCAGGGGATTACACTGAAGCTTTCTTT.

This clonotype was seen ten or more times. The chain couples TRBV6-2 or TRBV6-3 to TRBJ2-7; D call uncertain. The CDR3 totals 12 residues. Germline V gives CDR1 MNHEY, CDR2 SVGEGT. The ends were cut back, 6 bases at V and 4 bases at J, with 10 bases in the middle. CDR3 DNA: TGTGCCAGCAGCCCCTATAAGTACGAGCAGTACTTC. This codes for CASSPYKYEQYF.

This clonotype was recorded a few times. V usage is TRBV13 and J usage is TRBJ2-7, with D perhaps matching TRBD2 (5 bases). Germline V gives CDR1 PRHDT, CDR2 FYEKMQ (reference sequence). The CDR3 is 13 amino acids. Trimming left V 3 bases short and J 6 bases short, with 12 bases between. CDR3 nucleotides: TGTGCCAGCAGCTTCCGGCGGGCACTCGAGCAGTACTTC. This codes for CASSFRRALEQYF.

CDR3 amino acids: CSAVLRTFHYNEQFF. CDR3 sequence (DNA): TGCAGTGCCGTTCTCCGGACGTTCCATTACAATGAGCAGTTCTTC. The chain carries TRBV20-1 and TRBJ2-1; D gene ambiguous. Trimming pared 6 bases from V and 4 bases from J, leaving 19 bases between. The length of the CDR3 is 15 residues. Germline V gene sequence: CDR1 DFQATT, CDR2 SNEGSKA (reference sequence).

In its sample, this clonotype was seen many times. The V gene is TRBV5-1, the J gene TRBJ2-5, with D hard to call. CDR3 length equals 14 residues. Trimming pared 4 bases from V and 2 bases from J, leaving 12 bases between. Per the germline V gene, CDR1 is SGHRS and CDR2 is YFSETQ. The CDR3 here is CASSPKAQQETQYF. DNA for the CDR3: TGCGCCAGCAGCCCGAAGGCGCAGCAAGAGACCCAGTACTTC.

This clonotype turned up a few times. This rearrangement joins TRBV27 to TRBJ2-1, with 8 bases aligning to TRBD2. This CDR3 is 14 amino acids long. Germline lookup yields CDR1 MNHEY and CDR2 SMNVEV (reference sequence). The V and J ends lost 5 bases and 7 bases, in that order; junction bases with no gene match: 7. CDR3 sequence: CASSRRGGWNEQFF. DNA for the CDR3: TGTGCCAGCAGTCGCCGGGGGGGCTGGAATGAGCAGTTCTTC.

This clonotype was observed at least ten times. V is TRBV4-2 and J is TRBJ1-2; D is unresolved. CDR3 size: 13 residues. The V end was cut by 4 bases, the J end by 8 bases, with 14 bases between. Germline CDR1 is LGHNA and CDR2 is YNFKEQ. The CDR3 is CASSLDGPGGYTF. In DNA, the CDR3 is TGTGCCAGCAGCCTCGACGGCCCGGGCGGCTACACCTTC.

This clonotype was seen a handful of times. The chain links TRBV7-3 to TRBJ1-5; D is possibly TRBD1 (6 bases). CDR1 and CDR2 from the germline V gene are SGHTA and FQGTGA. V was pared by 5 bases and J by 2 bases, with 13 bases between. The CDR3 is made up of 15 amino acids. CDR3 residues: CASSKDSSGNQPQHF. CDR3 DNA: TGTGCCAGCAGCAAGGACAGCAGTGGCAATCAGCCCCAGCATTTT.

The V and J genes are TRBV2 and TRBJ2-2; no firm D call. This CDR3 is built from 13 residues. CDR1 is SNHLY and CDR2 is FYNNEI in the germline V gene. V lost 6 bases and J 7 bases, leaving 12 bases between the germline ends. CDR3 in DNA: TGTGCCAGCAGGAAGATAGCCGACGGGGAGCTGTTTTTT. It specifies CASRKIADGELFF.

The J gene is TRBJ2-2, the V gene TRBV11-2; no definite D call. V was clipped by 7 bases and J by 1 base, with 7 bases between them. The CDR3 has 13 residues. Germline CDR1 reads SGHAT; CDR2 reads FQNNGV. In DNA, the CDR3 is TGTGCCAGCACCAAAATGAACACCGGGGAGCTGTTTTTT. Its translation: CASTKMNTGELFF. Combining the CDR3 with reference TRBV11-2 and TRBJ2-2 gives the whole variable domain EAGVAQSPRYKIIEKRQSVAFWCNPISGHATLYWYQQILGQGPKLLIQFQNNGVVDDSQLPKDRFSAERLKGVDSTLKIQPAKLEDSAVYLCASTKMNTGELFFGEGSRLTVL.

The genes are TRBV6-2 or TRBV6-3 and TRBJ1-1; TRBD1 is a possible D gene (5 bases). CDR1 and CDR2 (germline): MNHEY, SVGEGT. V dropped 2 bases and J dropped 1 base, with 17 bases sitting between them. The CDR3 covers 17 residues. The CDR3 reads CASSYPSTGPKNTEAFF. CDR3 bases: TGTGCCAGCAGTTACCCCTCTACGGGACCGAAGAACACTGAAGCTTTCTTT.

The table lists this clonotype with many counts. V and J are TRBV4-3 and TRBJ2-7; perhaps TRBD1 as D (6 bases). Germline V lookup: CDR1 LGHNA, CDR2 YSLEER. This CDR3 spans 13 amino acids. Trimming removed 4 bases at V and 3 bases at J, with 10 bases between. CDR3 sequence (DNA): TGCGCCAGCAGCCGGAGGACAGACTACGAGCAGTACTTC. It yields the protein CASSRRTDYEQYF.

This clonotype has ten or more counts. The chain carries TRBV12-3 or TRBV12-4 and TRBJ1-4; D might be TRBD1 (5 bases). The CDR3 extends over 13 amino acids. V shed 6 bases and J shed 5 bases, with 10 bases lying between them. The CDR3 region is CASRRGINEKLFF. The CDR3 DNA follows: TGTGCCAGCAGGCGGGGCATCAATGAAAAACTGTTTTTT.

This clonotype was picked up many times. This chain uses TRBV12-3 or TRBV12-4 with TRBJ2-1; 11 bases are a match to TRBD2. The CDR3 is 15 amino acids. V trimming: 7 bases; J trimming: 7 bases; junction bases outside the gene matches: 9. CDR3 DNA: TGTGCCAGCACCTCACTAGCGGGAGTGGGGAATGAGCAGTTCTTC. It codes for CASTSLAGVGNEQFF.

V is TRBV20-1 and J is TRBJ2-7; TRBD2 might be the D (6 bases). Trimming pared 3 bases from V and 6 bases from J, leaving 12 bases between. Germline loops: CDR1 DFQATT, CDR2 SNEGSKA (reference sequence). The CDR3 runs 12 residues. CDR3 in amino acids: CSASAGSGEQYF. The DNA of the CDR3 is TGCAGTGCTAGCGCGGGGTCAGGCGAGCAGTACTTC.

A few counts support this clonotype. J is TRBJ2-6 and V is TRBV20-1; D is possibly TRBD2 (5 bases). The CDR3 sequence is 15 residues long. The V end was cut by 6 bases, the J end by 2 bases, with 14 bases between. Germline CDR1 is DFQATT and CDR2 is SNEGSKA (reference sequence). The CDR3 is CSAPPQRAGANVLTF. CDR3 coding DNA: TGCAGTGCACCGCCTCAGAGGGCTGGGGCCAACGTCCTGACTTTC.

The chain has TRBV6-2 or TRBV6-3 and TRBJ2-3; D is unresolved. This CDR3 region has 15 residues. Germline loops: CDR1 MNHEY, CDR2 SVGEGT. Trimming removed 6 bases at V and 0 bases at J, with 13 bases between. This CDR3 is CASSSPRSSTDTQYF. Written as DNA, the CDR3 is TGTGCCAGCAGCTCCCCCCGCTCTAGCACAGATACGCAGTATTTT.

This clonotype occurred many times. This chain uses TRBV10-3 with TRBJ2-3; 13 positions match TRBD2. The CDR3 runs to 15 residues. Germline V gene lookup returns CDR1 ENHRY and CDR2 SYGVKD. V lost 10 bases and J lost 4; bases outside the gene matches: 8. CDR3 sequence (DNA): TGTGCCACGGGTGGGACTAGCGGGAACGCAGATACGCAGTATTTT. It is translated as CATGGTSGNADTQYF.